The TCR beta chain under discussion was sequenced for a study of human versus mouse CDR3 diversity and MHC coevolution. CDR1 is SGHTA, CDR2 FQGTGA, per germline. The CDR3 sequence is 15 residues long. Trimming stripped 1 base from V and 1 base from J, with 10 bases between. Clones were read by immunoSEQ multiplex PCR, and TCRdb kept only the in-frame ones, dropping some. The sample includes 60,000 to 95,000 clones, around 92% of them seen just once. Sequenced sample: naive CD4+ T cells from blood. Subset of the sample: CD45RO-negative CD62L-positive naive CD4 T cells. The rearrangement joins TRBV7-3 to TRBJ2-5; a possible D gene is TRBD1 (5 bases). The TCR comes from a person aged 30-69 years in good health. In nucleotides, the CDR3 is TGTGCCAGCAGCTTAATAGTGGGGCCCCAAGAGACCCAGTACTTC. It encodes CASSLIVGPQETQYF.